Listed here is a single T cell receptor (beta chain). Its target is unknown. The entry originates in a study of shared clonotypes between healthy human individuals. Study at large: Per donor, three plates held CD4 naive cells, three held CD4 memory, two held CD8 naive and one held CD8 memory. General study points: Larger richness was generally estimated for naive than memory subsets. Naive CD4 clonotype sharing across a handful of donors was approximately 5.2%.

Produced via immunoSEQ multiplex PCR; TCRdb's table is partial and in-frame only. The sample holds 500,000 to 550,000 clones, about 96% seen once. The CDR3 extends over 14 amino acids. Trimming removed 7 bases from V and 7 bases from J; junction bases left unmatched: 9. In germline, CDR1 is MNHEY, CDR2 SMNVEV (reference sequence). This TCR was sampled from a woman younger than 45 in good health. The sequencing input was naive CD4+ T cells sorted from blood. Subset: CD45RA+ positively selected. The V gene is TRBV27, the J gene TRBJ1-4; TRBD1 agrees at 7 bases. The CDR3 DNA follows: TGTGCCAGCAAAGGGGGCGATATATCTGAAAAACTGTTTTTT. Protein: CASKGGDISEKLFF.